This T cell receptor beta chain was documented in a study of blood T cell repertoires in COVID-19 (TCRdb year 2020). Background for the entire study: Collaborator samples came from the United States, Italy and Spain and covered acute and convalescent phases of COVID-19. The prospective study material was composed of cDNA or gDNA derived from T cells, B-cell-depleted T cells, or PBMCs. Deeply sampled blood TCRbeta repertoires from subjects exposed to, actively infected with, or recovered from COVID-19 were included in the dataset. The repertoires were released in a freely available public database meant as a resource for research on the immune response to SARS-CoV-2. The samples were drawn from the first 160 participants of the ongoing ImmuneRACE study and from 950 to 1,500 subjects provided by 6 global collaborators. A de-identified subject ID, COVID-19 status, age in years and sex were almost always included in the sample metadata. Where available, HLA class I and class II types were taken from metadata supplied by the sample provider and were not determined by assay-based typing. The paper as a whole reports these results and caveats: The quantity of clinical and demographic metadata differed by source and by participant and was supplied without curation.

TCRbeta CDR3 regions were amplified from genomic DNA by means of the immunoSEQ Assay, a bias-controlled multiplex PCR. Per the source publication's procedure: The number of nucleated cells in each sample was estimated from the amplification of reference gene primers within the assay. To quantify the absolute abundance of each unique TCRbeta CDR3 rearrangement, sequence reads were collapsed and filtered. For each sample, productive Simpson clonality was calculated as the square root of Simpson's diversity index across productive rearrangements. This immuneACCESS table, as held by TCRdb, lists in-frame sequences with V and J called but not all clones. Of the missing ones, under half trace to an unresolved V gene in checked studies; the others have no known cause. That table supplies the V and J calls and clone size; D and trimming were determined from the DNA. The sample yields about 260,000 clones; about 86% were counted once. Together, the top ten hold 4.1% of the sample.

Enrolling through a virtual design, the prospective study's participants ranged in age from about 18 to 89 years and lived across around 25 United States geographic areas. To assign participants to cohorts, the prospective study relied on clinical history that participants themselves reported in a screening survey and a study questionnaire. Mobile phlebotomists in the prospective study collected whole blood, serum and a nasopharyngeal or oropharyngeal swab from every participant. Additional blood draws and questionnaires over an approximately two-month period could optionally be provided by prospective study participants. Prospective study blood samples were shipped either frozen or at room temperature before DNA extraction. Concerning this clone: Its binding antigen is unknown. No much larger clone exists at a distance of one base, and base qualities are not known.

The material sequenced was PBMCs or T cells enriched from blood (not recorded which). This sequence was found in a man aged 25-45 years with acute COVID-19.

The CDR3 has the sequence CASSLSGNTEAFF. The DNA sequence follows: TGTGCCAGCAGCCTATCGGGGAACACTGAAGCTTTCTTT. The chain employs TRBV14 and TRBJ1-1, with an unclear D gene assignment. Its CDR3 holds 13 amino acids, cysteine through phenylalanine. Kept here is only the CDR3 DNA, which spans 39 bases and is read in frame from base 1. Trimming at the junction amounts to 4 bases on V and 1 base on J, and the germline ends lie 7 bases apart. Taken from the germline V gene, the CDR1 and CDR2 loops are SGHDN and FVKESK.